The source of this T cell receptor beta chain is a study of spatial heterogeneity in lung cancer. Study as a whole: Across tumor regions, counts of TCR transcripts showed a strong correlation with a T cell module score derived from matched bulk RNA-seq. Study findings and constraints: Within tumors, counts of expanded alpha and beta TCRs tracked tumor mutation counts. Of the expanded TCRs, ubiquitous and regional counts tracked the counts of ubiquitous and regional nonsynonymous mutations, respectively.

Indicated time point: sample taken at primary tumor resection. The CDR3 consists of 16 residues. V shed 4 bases and J 0 bases; nucleotides not matched to a gene: 5. Germline-derived CDR1 and CDR2 are SGDLS and YYNGEE. To note about this clonotype: Antigen specificity is unknown.

Unique molecular identifiers, one per molecule, were present on every TCR cDNA molecule. Each CDR3 protein gets one entry after TCRdb re-called the 5' RACE reads with MiXCR. The data contain 12,000 or so distinct CDR3 sequences, more than 12% of them singletons. The receptor was derived from a male donor with early-stage non-small cell lung cancer. This chain joins TRBV9 and TRBJ2-1; 9 bases agree with TRBD1. The sequencing used lung tumor tissue, collected at surgery. CDR3 sequence: CASSPGTGSSYNEQFF. CDR3 in DNA: TGTGCCAGCAGCCCAGGGACAGGGAGCTCCTACAATGAGCAGTTCTTC.